This TCR beta chain was recovered during a study of identical twins. Study-level points and caveats: Its conclusions, products of cross-sectional statistical analysis, did not come from following the same donors.

CDR3 length: 15 residues. Germline V CDR1 and CDR2: DFQATT, SNEGSKA (reference sequence). With V trimmed by 7 bases and J by 8 bases, 14 bases remained unmatched. In this sample, this clonotype turned up once. The antigen is unknown. Template switching supplied a universal primer site; unique molecular identifiers were carried on the cDNA. MiXCR, applied by TCRdb to the 5' RACE reads, yields one record per CDR3 protein. The sample holds 1.5 million to 2 million distinct CDR3 sequences; about 30% are singletons and the top ten take more than 0.25%. This rearrangement joins TRBV20-1 to TRBJ1-6, with 7 bases fitting TRBD1. The TCR originated in a newborn girl in good health. The sample consisted of cord blood. In nucleotides, the CDR3 is TGCAGTGACAGGGCCCCCGGGACAGCGTATTCACCCCTCCACTTT. Protein sequence: CSDRAPGTAYSPLHF.